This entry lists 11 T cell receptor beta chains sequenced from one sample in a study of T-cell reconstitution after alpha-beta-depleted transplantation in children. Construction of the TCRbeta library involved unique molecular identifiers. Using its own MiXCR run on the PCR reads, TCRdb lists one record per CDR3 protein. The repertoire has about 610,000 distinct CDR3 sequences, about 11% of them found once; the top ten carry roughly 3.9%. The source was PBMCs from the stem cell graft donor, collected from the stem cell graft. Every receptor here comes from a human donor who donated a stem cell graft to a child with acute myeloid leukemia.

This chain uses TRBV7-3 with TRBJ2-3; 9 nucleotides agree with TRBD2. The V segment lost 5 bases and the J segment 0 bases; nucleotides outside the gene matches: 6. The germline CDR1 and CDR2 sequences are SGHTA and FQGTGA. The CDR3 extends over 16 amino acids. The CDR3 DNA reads TGTGCCAGCAGCCCTACTCTAGCGGGGAGCACAGATACGCAGTATTTT. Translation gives CASSPTLAGSTDTQYF.

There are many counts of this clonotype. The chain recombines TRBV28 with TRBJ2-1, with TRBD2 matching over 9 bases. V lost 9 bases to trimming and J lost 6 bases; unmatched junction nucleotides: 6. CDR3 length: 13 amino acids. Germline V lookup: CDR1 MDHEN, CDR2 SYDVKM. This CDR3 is CASHTAGGNEQFF. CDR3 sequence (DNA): TGTGCCAGTCATACAGCGGGGGGCAATGAGCAGTTCTTC.

The chain's CDR3 is CASSSNRGGGGNQPQHF. The CDR3, as DNA: TGTGCCAGCAGTTCAAACAGGGGAGGAGGAGGCAATCAGCCCCAGCATTTT. The chain has TRBV6-2 or TRBV6-3 and TRBJ1-5, with 7 bases fitting TRBD1. The CDR3 totals 17 residues. CDR1 is MNHEY and CDR2 is SVGEGT in the germline V gene. The trim removed 4 bases at V and 2 bases at J, leaving 11 bases unmatched.

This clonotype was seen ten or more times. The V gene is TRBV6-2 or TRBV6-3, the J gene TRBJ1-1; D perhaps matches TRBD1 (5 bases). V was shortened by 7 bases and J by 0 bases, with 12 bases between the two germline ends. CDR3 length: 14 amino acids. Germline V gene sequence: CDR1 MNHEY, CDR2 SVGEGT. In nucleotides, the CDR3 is TGTGCCAGCAAAGGCAGGGTGATGAACACTGAAGCTTTCTTT. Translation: CASKGRVMNTEAFF.

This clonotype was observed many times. The CDR3 nucleotides read TGTGCCAGCTCATCACGGGACTTTTCAGATACGCAGTATTTT. It specifies CASSSRDFSDTQYF. V gene TRBV18 combines with J gene TRBJ2-3; the D gene is possibly TRBD2 (6 bases). The V end lost 5 bases, the J end lost 4 bases, and 13 bases lay between the germline ends. CDR3 length equals 14 residues. Per germline, CDR1 KGHSH and CDR2 LQKENI.

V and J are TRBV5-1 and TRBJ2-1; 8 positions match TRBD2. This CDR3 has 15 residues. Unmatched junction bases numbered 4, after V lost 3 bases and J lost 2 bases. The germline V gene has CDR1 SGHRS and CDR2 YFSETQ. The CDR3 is CASSSELAAYNEQFF. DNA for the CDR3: TGCGCCAGCAGCTCTGAACTAGCGGCCTACAATGAGCAGTTCTTC.

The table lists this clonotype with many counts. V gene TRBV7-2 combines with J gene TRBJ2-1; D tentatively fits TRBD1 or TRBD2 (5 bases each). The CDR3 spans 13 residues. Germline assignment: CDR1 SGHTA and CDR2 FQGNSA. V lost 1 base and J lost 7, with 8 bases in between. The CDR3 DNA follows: TGTGCCAGCAGCTTAGATTGGGGGAATGAGCAGTTCTTC. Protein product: CASSLDWGNEQFF.

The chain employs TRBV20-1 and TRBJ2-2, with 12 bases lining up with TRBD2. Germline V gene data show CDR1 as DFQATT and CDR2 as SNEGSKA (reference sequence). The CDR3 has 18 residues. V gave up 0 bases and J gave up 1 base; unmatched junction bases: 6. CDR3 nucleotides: TGCAGTGCTAGAGACCCCGGACTAGCGGGACAGAACACCGGGGAGCTGTTTTTT. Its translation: CSARDPGLAGQNTGELFF.

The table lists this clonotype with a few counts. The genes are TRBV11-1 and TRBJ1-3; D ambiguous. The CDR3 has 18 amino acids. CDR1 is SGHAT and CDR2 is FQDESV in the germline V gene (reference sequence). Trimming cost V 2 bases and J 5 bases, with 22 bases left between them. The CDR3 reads CASSLFNLTGFPRNTIYF. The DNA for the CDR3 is TGTGCCAGCAGCTTATTTAACCTCACCGGCTTCCCGAGAAACACCATATATTTT.

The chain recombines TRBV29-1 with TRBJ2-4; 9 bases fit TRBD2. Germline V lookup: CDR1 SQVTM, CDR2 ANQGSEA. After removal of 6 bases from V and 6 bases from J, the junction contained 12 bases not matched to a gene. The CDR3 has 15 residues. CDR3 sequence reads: CSVELAGEERNIQYF. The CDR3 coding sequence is TGCAGCGTGGAGTTAGCGGGAGAGGAGCGAAACATTCAGTACTTC. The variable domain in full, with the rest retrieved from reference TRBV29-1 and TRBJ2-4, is SAVISQKPSRDICQRGTSLTIQCQVDSQVTMMFWYRQQPGQSLTLIATANQGSEATYESGFVIDKFPISRPNLTFSTLTVSNMSPEDSSIYLCSVELAGEERNIQYFGAGTRLSVL.

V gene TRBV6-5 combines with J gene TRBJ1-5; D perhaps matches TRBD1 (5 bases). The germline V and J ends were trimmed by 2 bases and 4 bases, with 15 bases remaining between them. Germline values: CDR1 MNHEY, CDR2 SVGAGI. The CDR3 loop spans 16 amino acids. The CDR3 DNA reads TGTGCCAGCAGTTACAGGGGACGGGGATCTAATCAGCCCCAGCATTTT. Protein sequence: CASSYRGRGSNQPQHF.